Listed below are T cell receptor beta chains from one sample, sequenced in a study of naive and memory T cell subsets. One entry per CDR3 protein results from TCRdb running MiXCR on the 5' RACE reads. The sample carries about 57,000 distinct CDR3 sequences, roughly 7.5% recorded once. These receptors were collected from a female donor in good health. Each CDR3 is given with its conserved first and last residue. A D gene is named only where the DNA matches it firmly. Where a row states a size, it is once, few, many or the class of an expanded clone; other rows omit it.

J gene	D gene	V gene	clone size	CDR3 protein
TRBJ1-6	-	TRBV7-3	few	CASSLNGGMASPLHF
TRBJ1-1	-	TRBV7-8	few	CASSLARTGWRAFF
TRBJ2-7	-	TRBV27	-	CASSHNYEQYF
TRBJ1-2	-	TRBV27	many	CASSLGYGINYGYTF
TRBJ1-1	TRBD1	TRBV11-2	few	CASSFTFQGDTEAFF
TRBJ2-6	TRBD1	TRBV12-3/TRBV12-4	many	CASSLHRGAGANVLTF
TRBJ1-1	TRBD1	TRBV29-1	few	CSVEVRGRVTEAFF
TRBJ2-2	TRBD1	TRBV4-1	-	CASSPNRDRRSGELFF
TRBJ2-7	-	TRBV19	many	CASTETPFEQYF
TRBJ2-1	TRBD2	TRBV14	-	CASSQQTGGEQFF
TRBJ2-7	-	TRBV5-6	-	CASSDQRPQDTVSYEQYF
TRBJ1-3	-	TRBV12-3/TRBV12-4	many	CASSPSLRSGNTIYF
TRBJ2-3	-	TRBV18	-	CASSPPGQGGSDTQYF
TRBJ2-2	TRBD1	TRBV7-3	-	CASSSPGQYTGELFF
TRBJ2-2	-	TRBV6-6	many	CASSYSGRELFF
TRBJ2-3	-	TRBV7-2	many	CASSYPGPVIDTQYF
TRBJ2-7	TRBD1	TRBV25-1	-	CASSAAGTGYNEQYF
TRBJ1-1	-	TRBV20-1	many	CSASLPTGGRSAFF
TRBJ2-3	-	TRBV7-2	-	CASSYTWGGAGLTDTQYF
TRBJ2-5	TRBD2	TRBV5-4	-	CASSLGASGAQETQYF
TRBJ1-1	-	TRBV5-4	many	CASRVSGGGTEAFF
TRBJ1-5	TRBD1	TRBV29-1	-	CSVSPGQGGNQPQHF
TRBJ1-4	-	TRBV11-1	few	CASSGGTEVSEKLFF
TRBJ2-7	TRBD2	TRBV7-2	few	CASSLAGAPSYEQYF
TRBJ1-6	-	TRBV18	few	CASSKTLSGVGNSPLHF
TRBJ1-2	-	TRBV28	many	CAIEGGHYGYTF
TRBJ1-2	-	TRBV5-4	few	CASRKGVNYGYTF
TRBJ1-1	-	TRBV4-1	few	CASSHDDPSREAMFGGVTEAFF
TRBJ1-2	-	TRBV19	-	CASSIPDSVYGYTF
TRBJ2-7	TRBD2	TRBV28	-	CASRKTSGGAYEQYF
TRBJ2-2	-	TRBV6-5	many	CASSTRRDTGELFF
TRBJ1-2	TRBD1	TRBV6-1	-	CASSEEMAGGYGYTF
TRBJ1-6	TRBD1	TRBV6-2/TRBV6-3	few	CASSLHTGTGPSPLHF
TRBJ2-2	-	TRBV4-2	few	CASSPDASYTGELFF
TRBJ1-2	-	TRBV4-3	few	CASSQESITRGHYGYTF
TRBJ1-1	-	TRBV18	many	CASSGDRNTEAFF
TRBJ2-1	-	TRBV20-1	-	CSARVRYREEF
TRBJ1-2	TRBD1	TRBV18	many	CASSPFAGGSSNYGYTF
TRBJ2-3	-	TRBV12-3/TRBV12-4	few	CASSRVGPGTDTQYF
TRBJ1-2	-	TRBV5-1	-	CASSLGGRVVLDYGYTF
TRBJ2-1	TRBD2	TRBV6-2/TRBV6-3	-	CASSLAGDPYNEQFF
TRBJ2-3	TRBD1	TRBV6-1	-	CASSDPRGPDTQYF
TRBJ1-1	-	TRBV7-2	-	CASRRTTNTEAFF
TRBJ1-1	-	TRBV12-5	few	CASGLVLGQQNTEAFF